This T cell receptor beta chain emerged from a study of cytomegalovirus exposure and HLA in healthy donors (dated by TCRdb to 2015 to 2018). Background on the whole study: An earlier analysis of 550 to 700 of the donors reported 250 to 300 Gb of sequence data and roughly 100 million unique TCR beta sequences from 190 million or so T cells. HLA typing included class I and class II loci at four-digit resolution. A later genetic analysis used genome-wide SNP genotypes for about three fifths of the 666 donors, treating that subset as a discovery cohort. To predict cytomegalovirus infection status, the study combined high-throughput TCR immunosequencing, statistical association of individual TCRs with disease status, and machine learning. An early release that covered about 600 HLA-typed donors contained about 300 gigabases of sequencing data and 85 million to 100 million unique TCR sequences. Using immunosequencing, the study profiled T cell repertoires from some 670 subjects and related those repertoires to cytomegalovirus serostatus. Alongside the repertoire data, information on donor age, sex, ethnicity and CMV serostatus was compiled. Roughly 5 DR-DQ haplotypes were handled as single units for association and clustering because linkage in the cohort was strong. The study aimed to test whether cataloging public T cell receptors could reveal signatures of past pathogen exposure. A later analysis re-examined previously published TCR beta repertoires from roughly 650 donors and added high-resolution HLA genotyping to investigate patterns of TCR occurrence. An earlier analysis of 587 of the donors applied high-throughput TCR beta sequencing to assess whether each TCR beta V gene segment acted as functional or pseudogenic. Rather than drawing on any new phenotypic data, the later analysis identified candidate immune exposures from TCR beta sequences and the way those sequences occurred across donors. Of the 300 to 500 genotyped donors, 65% to 90% were placed in the genetic ancestry cluster associated with self-reported Caucasian donors. A separate validation cohort of 90 to 150 different subjects was used in addition to the approximately 700-subject first cohort. On average, around 240,000 unique TCR beta nucleotide sequences were sequenced per donor among 398 genotyped donors of the cohort, with roughly 18% of those sequences being non-productive. The number of typed donors differed by locus: about 629-630 for A, B, C, DRB1 and DQB1; approximately 520 for DQA1; 606 for DPA1; and around 490 for DPB1. All discovery cohort repertoires had been generated on a single sequencing platform.

CDR1 SNHLY and CDR2 FYNNEI are derived from the germline V gene. From cysteine to phenylalanine, the CDR3 is 14 amino acids long. The DNA shown is the 42-base CDR3, in frame from base 1. V is reduced by 7 bases and J by 9 bases, leaving a spacing of 19 bases between them. In total, fewer than 750 healthy bone marrow donors made up the cohort. Cohort members were all nominally healthy when sampled, although unrecorded immune exposures were likely present. The donor tested CMV seronegative and was one of the 352 seronegative cohort members. Every donor gave a peripheral blood sample, and the peripheral blood mononuclear cells from that sample were used for TCR beta sequencing. Genomic DNA was extracted from the blood cell samples with the Qiagen DNeasy Blood Extraction Kit. The library relied on the immunoSEQ multiplex PCR assay. For the multiplex PCR, a mixture combining 60 forward primers for TCR Vbeta segments and 13 reverse primers for TCR Jbeta segments was used. The CDR3 region of rearranged TCR beta genes was amplified from genomic DNA with a multiplex PCR assay. The amplified TCR beta libraries were sequenced on the Illumina HiSeq System as 87-base-pair reads. The study's own analysis went as follows. A later analysis tallied tens of millions of unique TCR beta chains across the 600 to 700 repertoires, and some 12 million of those chains were shared by two or more donors. To remove PCR and sequencing errors, raw reads were error-corrected and collapsed into unique sequences using a nearest-neighbor algorithm that merged closely related sequences. To assign V, D and J gene segments, CDR3 sequences were aligned to IMGT reference sequences. For a sequence to be retained, at least a six-nucleotide match to both a V gene segment and a J gene segment was required. A rearrangement counted as productive if the CDR3 had no stop codons and remained in frame with V and J, and every other rearrangement counted as non-productive. CDR3 was defined by IMGT convention, running from the second conserved V-encoded cysteine to the conserved J-encoded phenylalanine. The earlier analysis of 450 to 750 of the donors excluded any sequence lacking an unambiguous match to a single V gene segment. In an earlier analysis of several hundred of the donors, V segments were called functional above 56.7% productive rearrangements and were called segregating when the between-donor standard deviation exceeded 5%. A statistical classification framework was built to diagnose cytomegalovirus status from the catalog of TCR beta chain sequences. In a later analysis, V and J genes were assigned by comparing TCR nucleotide sequences against IMGT/GENE-DB human TR gene sequences. Using the TCRdist pipeline, a later analysis assigned CDR3 sequences along with most-parsimonious VDJ recombination scenarios. In a later analysis, every TCR beta chain was defined by the combination of its CDR3 amino acid sequence and its V-gene family, and reads without a unique V-gene family were dropped. To address suspected cross-contamination and a sequencing artifact, a later analysis removed over 500 highly shared, low-generation-probability nucleotide sequences. For each public chain, a later analysis derived a clonal expansion index from normalized ranks of inferred template counts within each repertoire. Generation probabilities in a later analysis came from a VDJ recombination model fitted to out-of-frame rearrangements, and those results were checked against IGoR. In a later analysis, hypergeometric tests were used to score TCR-TCR, TCR-HLA and TCR-CMV co-occurrence, with a repertoire-size bias correction applied to TCR pairs. A later analysis estimated false discovery rates by permuting HLA or CMV assignments 20 times. In a later analysis, co-occurring TCRs were grouped using DBSCAN, with TCRdist sequence similarity added in when clustering inside HLA-allele-positive subsets. Co-occurrence clustering excluded repertoires with fewer than 30,000 or more than 120,000 public chains, plus five with anomalous nucleotide sharing. TCRdb stores this immuneACCESS table with in-frame sequences only. Part of the clones is absent; in the studies checked, under half of the shortfall reflects unresolved V genes, and no reason is known for the rest. V, J and clone size are taken as reported in that table, and D and trimming were inferred from the DNA itself. Present in this sample are about 160,000 clones, roughly 90% of which were seen just once. The ten largest clones add up to about 2.1% of the sample.

On the study overall, not on this receptor specifically: The classifier was reported to diagnose cytomegalovirus status with high specificity and sensitivity in both the original and validation cohorts. The only immune exposure information available for the cohort was CMV serostatus. The 87-base-pair reads could not distinguish some IMGT-functional V segments, including TRBV6-2 and TRBV6-3, so those segments were excluded. A later analysis reported that several top co-occurrence clusters appeared linked to parvovirus B19, influenza, CMV and Epstein-Barr virus. The presence/absence analyses assumed that sequencing depth was roughly uniform across donors, and that assumption may not be true. Linkage disequilibrium might explain the correlated functional status among segregating V segments, but an unknown experimental factor could not be ruled out. The cohort was sequenced for TCR beta chains only, and without alpha or paired-chain data the features that could be detected were limited. The earlier analysis of some 540 of the donors excluded approximately 15 rarely observed V segments, including chromosome 9 orphons, because counts were too low. Compared with equally common non-associated chains, HLA-associated TCR beta chains in a later analysis were more clonally expanded and had lower generation probabilities. In vitro tests confirmed that a few of the cytomegalovirus-associated TCR beta chains recognize cytomegalovirus antigens. The authors suggested that the approach could potentially be extended to other disease states and immunological phenotypes. The study listed 164 TCR beta chains as associated with cytomegalovirus. Because some donors lacked HLA typing at each locus, the association tests relied only on the typed subset. In a later analysis, TCR association rates were found to vary across HLA loci, with the most associated TCRs seen for DRB1 alleles and the fewest for HLA-C alleles. Assigning TCR associations to individual alleles was difficult when HLA alleles, especially DR and DQ, strongly co-occurred. A later analysis found that most CMV-associated TCR beta chains appeared HLA-restricted, with HLA associations seemingly driven largely by CMV exposure. At a false discovery rate of 0.05, a later analysis linked some 17,000 TCR beta sequences to specific HLA alleles. An earlier analysis of approximately 600 of the donors showed that most TCR beta V segments appeared in productive rearrangements either about 90% or about 30% of the time, which broadly matched IMGT annotations. Across donors, most TCR sequences were observed very rarely, whereas some public TCRs were present in many individuals. In a later genetic analysis, a missense DCLRE1C variant was associated with V-gene and J-gene trimming of TCR beta chains, and the association was replicated in an independent cohort. Compared with the roughly 670-donor mean, donors in an Asian-associated ancestry cluster had fewer N-insertions in productive TCRs, according to a later genetic analysis. A further reported finding was that TCR beta sequences accurately predicted the HLA-A and HLA-B alleles for most subjects in the first cohort. A group of highly shared sequence variants was considered likely to be a technical artifact of the sequencing pipeline.

In the case of this clone: Its cognate antigen has yet to be identified. No much larger clonotype is one base removed from it; base qualities were not supplied.

Specimen: PBMCs. The source is a woman under 30 in good health and CMV-seronegative. Recombination joined TRBV2 with TRBJ2-1; a tentative D match to TRBD2 spans 5 bases. The CDR3 sequence is CASKDGVRWVEQFF. The DNA is as follows: TGTGCCAGCAAGGACGGGGTCCGTTGGGTTGAGCAGTTCTTC.